This record concerns one T cell receptor (beta chain) sequence. The antigen remains unidentified. The sample is drawn from a study of brain metastases from non-small cell lung cancer. The data were produced by immunoSEQ multiplex PCR, yet TCRdb's version contains in-frame clones alone and is incomplete. The table shows some 4,500 clones, with around nine tenths occurring only once. General study points: Fewer infiltrating T cells were found in brain metastases than primaries. Compared with their matched primary tumors, roughly two thirds of brain metastases showed expanded T-cell clones.

Germline lookup yields CDR1 LNHDA and CDR2 SQIVND (reference sequence). The CDR3 loop spans 15 amino acids. V was cut by 3 bases and J by 3 bases, with 9 bases left in between. The genes are TRBV19 and TRBJ2-6; no definite D call. The sequencing sample was made of tissue from a brain metastasis. The receptor was isolated from a donor at least 40 years old with non-small cell lung cancer. The CDR3 nucleotides are TGTGCCAGTAGTATCAAGTTAAGTGGGGCCAACGTCCTGACTTTC. This encodes CASSIKLSGANVLTF.